This T cell receptor (beta chain) comes out of a study of T cell repertoires in cytomegalovirus infection. Looking at the study overall: From public TCR beta signatures came an indication of both CMV infection and matching HLA type. General observations from the study: There were HLA-C-restricted CMV-specific TCR beta clonotypes dominating the ex vivo response.

In the case of this clonotype: Its cognate antigen is unknown.

The CDR3 loop spans 15 amino acids. The germline CDR1 and CDR2 sequences are SGHKS and YYEKEE (reference sequence). J lost 6 bases, V lost 4 bases, and 8 bases had no gene match. A single record per CDR3 protein comes from TCRdb applying MiXCR to the reads. Of just under 550,000 distinct CDR3 sequences listed, around 27% were seen once; the top ten hold about 12%. The chain recombines TRBV5-5 with TRBJ1-4, with 8 bases that match TRBD1. This sequence was found in a human donor in good health (CMV status not recorded). Some clones in this sample may be carry-over from other donors' samples. The sequenced sample consisted of PBMCs. CDR3 protein: CASSLADRVDEKLFF. The CDR3 nucleotides read TGTGCCAGCAGCCTAGCGGACAGGGTGGATGAAAAACTGTTTTTT.